This T cell receptor beta chain was recorded in a study of cytomegalovirus exposure and HLA in healthy donors. Study outcomes and limitations: As confirmed in vitro, a few CMV-associated chains were specific for CMV antigens. In a later analysis, at a false discovery rate of 0.05, about 15,000 TCR beta sequences were associated with HLA alleles. Several top significant clusters appeared, in a later analysis, to be linked to common viral pathogens.

To note about this clone: Its cognate antigen is unknown.

Donors showed nominal health when sampled, although they likely had unrecorded immune exposures. CDR3 size: 13 residues. In germline, CDR1 is LNHDA, CDR2 SQIVND (reference sequence). Trimming removed 3 bases from V and 6 bases from J, with 11 bases in between. 60 Vbeta and 13 Jbeta primers were used in PCR. TCRdb's copy holds only in-frame clones and misses some; the assay was immunoSEQ multiplex PCR. Here the sample spans 100,000 to 150,000 clones, more than 75% being singletons. The receptor comes from a man between 18 and 29 years old in good health and CMV-seronegative. The sequenced sample was PBMCs. The rearrangement uses TRBV19 and TRBJ1-1, with TRBD1 as a possible D gene (6 bases). The CDR3 DNA follows: TGTGCCAGTAGTATGGCACAGGGCGCTGAAGCTTTCTTT. Amino acid sequence: CASSMAQGAEAFF.